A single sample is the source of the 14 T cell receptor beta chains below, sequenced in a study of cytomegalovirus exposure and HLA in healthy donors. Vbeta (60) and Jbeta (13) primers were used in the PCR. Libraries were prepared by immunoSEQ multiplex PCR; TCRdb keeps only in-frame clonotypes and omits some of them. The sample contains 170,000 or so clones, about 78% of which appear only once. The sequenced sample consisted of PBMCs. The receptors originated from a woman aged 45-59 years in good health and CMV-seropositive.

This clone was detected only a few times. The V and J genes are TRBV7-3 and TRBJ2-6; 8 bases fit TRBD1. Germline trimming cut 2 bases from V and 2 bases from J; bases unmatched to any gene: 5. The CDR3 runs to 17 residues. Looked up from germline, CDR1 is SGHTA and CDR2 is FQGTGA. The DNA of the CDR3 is TGTGCCAGCAGCTTAGGGCTACAGGGGGCTGGGGCCAACGTCCTGACTTTC. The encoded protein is CASSLGLQGAGANVLTF.

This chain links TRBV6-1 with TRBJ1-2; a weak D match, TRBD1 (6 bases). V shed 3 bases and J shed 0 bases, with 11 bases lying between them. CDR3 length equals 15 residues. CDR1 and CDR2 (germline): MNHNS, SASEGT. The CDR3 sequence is CASSDPGQTNYGYTF. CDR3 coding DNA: TGTGCCAGCAGTGATCCGGGACAAACTAACTATGGCTACACCTTC.

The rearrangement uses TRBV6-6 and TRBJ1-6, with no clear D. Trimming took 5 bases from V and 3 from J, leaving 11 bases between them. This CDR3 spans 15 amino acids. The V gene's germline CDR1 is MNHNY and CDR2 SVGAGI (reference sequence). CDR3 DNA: TGTGCCAGCAGTCCCGGTTCTATCTATAATTCACCCCTCCACTTT. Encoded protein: CASSPGSIYNSPLHF.

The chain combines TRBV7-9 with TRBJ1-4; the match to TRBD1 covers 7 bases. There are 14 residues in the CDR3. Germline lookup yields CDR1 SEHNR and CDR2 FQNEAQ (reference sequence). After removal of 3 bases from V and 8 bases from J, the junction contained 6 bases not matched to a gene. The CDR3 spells CASSFDREEEKLFF. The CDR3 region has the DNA TGTGCCAGCAGCTTCGACAGGGAGGAGGAAAAACTGTTTTTT.

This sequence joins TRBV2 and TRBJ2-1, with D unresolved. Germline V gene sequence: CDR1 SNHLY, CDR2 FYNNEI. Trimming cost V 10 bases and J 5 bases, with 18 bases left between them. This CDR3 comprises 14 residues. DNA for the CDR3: TGTGCCATCCCCCGTGCCTCGGAGAACAATGAGCAGTTCTTC. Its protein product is CAIPRASENNEQFF.

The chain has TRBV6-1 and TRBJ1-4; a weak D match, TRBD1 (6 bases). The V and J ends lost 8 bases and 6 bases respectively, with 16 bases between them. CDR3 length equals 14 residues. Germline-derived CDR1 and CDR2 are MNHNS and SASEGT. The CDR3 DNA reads TGTGCCAGCCGTCTAGGGGGGGTGGATGAAAAACTGTTTTTT. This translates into CASRLGGVDEKLFF.

The CDR3 spells CASSSGQGGKTQYF. DNA for the CDR3: TGTGCCAGCAGCAGCGGACAGGGGGGAAAGACCCAGTACTTC. The J gene is TRBJ2-5, the V gene TRBV13; TRBD1 matches 10 bases. CDR1 and CDR2 (germline): PRHDT, FYEKMQ (reference sequence). This CDR3 is 14 amino acids long. The trim removed 5 bases at V and 6 bases at J, leaving 6 bases unmatched. The whole variable domain, filled in from reference TRBV13 and TRBJ2-5, reads AAGVIQSPRHLIKEKRETATLKCYPIPRHDTVYWYQQGPGQDPQFLISFYEKMQSDKGSIPDRFSAQQFSDYHSELNMSSLELGDSALYFCASSSGQGGKTQYFGPGTRLLVL.

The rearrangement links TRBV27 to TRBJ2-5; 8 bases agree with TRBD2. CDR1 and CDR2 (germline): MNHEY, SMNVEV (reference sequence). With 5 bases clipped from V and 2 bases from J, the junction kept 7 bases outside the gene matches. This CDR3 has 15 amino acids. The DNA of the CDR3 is TGTGCCAGCAGTCCGGGACTAGGAAGGCAAGAGACCCAGTACTTC. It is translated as CASSPGLGRQETQYF.

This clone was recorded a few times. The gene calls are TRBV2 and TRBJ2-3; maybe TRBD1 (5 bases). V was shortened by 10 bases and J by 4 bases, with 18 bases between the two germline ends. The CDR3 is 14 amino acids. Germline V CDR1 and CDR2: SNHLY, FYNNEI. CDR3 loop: CATPLTAQADTQYF. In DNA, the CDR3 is TGTGCCACCCCCTTGACAGCCCAGGCAGATACGCAGTATTTT.

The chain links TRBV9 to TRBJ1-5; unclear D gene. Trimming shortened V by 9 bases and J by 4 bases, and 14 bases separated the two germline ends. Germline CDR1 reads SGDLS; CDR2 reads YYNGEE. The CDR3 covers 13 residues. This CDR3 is CAIRRPCNQPQHF. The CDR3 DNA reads TGTGCCATCAGGCGGCCTTGTAATCAGCCCCAGCATTTT.

As DNA, the CDR3 is TGTGCCAGCAGCGTGGGCGCGGGCTCACGCGAGCAGTACTTC. It is translated as CASSVGAGSREQYF. This chain joins TRBV9 and TRBJ2-7; TRBD2 might be the D (5 bases). V was clipped by 2 bases and J by 6 bases, with 15 bases between them. This CDR3 contains 14 residues. Germline V lookup: CDR1 SGDLS, CDR2 YYNGEE. Filled out from reference TRBV9 and TRBJ2-7, the complete variable domain reads DSGVTQTPKHLITATGQRVTLRCSPRSGDLSVYWYQQSLDQGLQFLIQYYNGEERAKGNILERFSAQQFPDLHSELNLSSLELGDSALYFCASSVGAGSREQYFGPGTRLTVT.

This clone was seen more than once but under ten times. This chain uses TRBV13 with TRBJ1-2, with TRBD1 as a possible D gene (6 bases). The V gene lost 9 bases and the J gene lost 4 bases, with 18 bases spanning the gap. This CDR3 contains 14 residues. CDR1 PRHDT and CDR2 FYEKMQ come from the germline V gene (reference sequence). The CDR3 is CASQPTGLSYGYTF. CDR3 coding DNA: TGTGCCAGTCAACCCACAGGGCTTTCCTATGGCTACACCTTC.

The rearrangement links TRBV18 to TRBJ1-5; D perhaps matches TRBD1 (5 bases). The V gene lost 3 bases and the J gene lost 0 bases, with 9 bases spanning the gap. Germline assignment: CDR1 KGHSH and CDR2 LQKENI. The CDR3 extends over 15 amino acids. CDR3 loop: CASSPGGASNQPQHF. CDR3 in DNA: TGTGCCAGCTCACCCGGCGGGGCTAGCAATCAGCCCCAGCATTTT.

The CDR3 loop reads CASSVGRTSGNEQFF. The CDR3, as DNA: TGTGCCAGCAGCGTAGGAAGGACTAGCGGCAATGAGCAGTTCTTC. This chain joins TRBV9 and TRBJ2-1, with 10 bases identical to TRBD2. Germline lookup yields CDR1 SGDLS and CDR2 YYNGEE. This CDR3 has 15 residues. V was pared by 0 bases and J by 6 bases, with 3 bases of the junction left unmatched.